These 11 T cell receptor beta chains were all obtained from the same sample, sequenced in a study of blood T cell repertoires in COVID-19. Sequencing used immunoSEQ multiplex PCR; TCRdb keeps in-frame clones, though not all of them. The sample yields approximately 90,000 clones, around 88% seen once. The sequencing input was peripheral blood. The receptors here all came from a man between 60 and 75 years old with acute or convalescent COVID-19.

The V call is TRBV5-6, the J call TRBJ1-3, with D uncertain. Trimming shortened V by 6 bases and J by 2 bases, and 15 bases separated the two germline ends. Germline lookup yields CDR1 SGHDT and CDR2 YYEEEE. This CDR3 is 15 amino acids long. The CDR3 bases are TGTGCCAGCACCTTCACCCCGGCGGCTGGAAACACCATATATTTT. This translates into CASTFTPAAGNTIYF.

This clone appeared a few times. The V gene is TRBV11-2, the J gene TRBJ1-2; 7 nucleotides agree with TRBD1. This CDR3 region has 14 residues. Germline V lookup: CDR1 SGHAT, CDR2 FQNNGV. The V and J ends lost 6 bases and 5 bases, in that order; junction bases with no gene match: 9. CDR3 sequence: CASRPIDREYGYTF. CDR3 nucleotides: TGTGCCAGCAGACCTATCGACAGGGAGTATGGCTACACCTTC.

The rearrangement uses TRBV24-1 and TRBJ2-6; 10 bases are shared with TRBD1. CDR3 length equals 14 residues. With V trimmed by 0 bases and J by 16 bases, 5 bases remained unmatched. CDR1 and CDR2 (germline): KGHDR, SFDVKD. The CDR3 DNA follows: TGTGCCACCAGTGATTTGCAGGGGACAGGGGCACTGACTTTC. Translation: CATSDLQGTGALTF.

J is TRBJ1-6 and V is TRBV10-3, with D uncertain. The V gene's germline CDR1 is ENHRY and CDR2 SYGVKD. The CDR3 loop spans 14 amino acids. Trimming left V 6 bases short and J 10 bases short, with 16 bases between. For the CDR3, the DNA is TGTGCCATCAGCCCCGGTATTATGGAGTCACCCCTCCACTTT. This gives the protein CAISPGIMESPLHF.

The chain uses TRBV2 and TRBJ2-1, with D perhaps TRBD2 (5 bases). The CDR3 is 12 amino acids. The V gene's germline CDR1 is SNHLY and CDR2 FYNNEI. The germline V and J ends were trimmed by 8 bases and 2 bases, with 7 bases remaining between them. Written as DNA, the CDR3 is TGTGCCAGCGAGCGGACCTACAATGAGCAGTTCTTC. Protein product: CASERTYNEQFF.

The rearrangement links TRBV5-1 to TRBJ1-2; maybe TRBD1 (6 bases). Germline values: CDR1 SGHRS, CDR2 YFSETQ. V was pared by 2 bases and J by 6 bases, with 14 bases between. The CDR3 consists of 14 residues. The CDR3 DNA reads TGCGCCAGCAGCTTACAGGGAAGAGTGGATGGCTACACCTTC. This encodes CASSLQGRVDGYTF.

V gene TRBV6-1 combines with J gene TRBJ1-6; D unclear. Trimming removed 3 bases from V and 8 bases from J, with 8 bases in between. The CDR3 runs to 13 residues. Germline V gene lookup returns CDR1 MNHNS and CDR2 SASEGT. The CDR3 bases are TGTGCCAGCAGTGACAGGAGGGATTCACCCCTCCACTTT. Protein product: CASSDRRDSPLHF.

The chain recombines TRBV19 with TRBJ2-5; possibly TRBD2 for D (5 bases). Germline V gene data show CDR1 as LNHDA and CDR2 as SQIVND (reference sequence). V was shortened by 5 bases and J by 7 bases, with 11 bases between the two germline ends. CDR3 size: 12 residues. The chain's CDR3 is CASSAQRGTQYF. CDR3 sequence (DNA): TGTGCCAGTAGTGCACAACGGGGGACCCAGTACTTC.

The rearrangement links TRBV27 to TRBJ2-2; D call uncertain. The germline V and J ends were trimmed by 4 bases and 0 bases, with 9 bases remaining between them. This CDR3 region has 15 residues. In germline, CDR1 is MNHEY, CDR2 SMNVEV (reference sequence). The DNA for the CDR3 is TGTGCCAGCAGTTATTCCGGGTCGAACACCGGGGAGCTGTTTTTT. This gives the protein CASSYSGSNTGELFF.

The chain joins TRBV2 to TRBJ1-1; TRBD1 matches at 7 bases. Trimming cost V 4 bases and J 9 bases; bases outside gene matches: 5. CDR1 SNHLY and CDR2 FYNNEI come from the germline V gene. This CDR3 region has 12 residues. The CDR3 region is CASSGVTGKAFF. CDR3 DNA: TGTGCCAGCAGTGGGGTGACAGGGAAAGCTTTCTTT.

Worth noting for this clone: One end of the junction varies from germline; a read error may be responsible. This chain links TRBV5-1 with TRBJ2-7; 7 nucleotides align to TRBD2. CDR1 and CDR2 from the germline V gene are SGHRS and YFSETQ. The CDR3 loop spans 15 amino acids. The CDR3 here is CASSPDGLDSYEQYF. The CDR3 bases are TGCGCCAGCAGCCCCGATGGACTAGATTCCTATGAGCAGTACTTC.